These 23 T cell receptor beta chains share one sample of origin, sequenced in a study of blood T cell repertoires in COVID-19. The data were produced by immunoSEQ multiplex PCR, yet TCRdb's version contains in-frame clones alone and is incomplete. Among tens of thousands of clones listed, 70% to 90% were seen once. Sequenced input: peripheral blood. All receptors derive from a man between 65 and 79 years old with acute or convalescent COVID-19.

The rearrangement links TRBV2 to TRBJ2-3, with 8 bases fitting TRBD1. V lost 4 bases to trimming and J lost 4 bases; unmatched junction nucleotides: 4. There are 14 residues in the CDR3. CDR1 and CDR2 from the germline V gene are SNHLY and FYNNEI. The CDR3 loop is CASSGAGGADTQYF. CDR3 nucleotide sequence: TGTGCCAGCAGTGGGGCAGGGGGCGCAGATACGCAGTATTTT.

This chain connects TRBV28 to TRBJ2-1; 15 bases are a match to TRBD2. Germline CDR1 and CDR2: MDHEN and SYDVKM. This CDR3 is 16 amino acids long. The J segment lost 7 bases and the V segment lost 6 bases, leaving 7 bases of the junction unmatched. The CDR3 coding sequence is TGTGCCAGCAGAGGGATGGGGACTAGCGGGAGGAATGAGCAGTTCTTC. It translates to CASRGMGTSGRNEQFF.

This chain joins TRBV11-3 and TRBJ1-1; no clear D gene. Trimming removed 6 bases from V and 1 base from J, with 9 bases in between. This CDR3 spans 13 amino acids. The germline gives CDR1 SGHNT, CDR2 YENEEA. The CDR3 region has the DNA TGTGCCAGCAGTACTAAACGGAACACTGAAGCTTTCTTT. As protein: CASSTKRNTEAFF.

V gene TRBV5-1 combines with J gene TRBJ2-5, with 9 bases matching TRBD1. The CDR3 runs to 15 residues. Unmatched junction bases numbered 7, after V lost 1 base and J lost 6 bases. CDR1 and CDR2 (germline): SGHRS, YFSETQ. CDR3 sequence (DNA): TGCGCCAGCAGCTTGAGTGGGACAGGGATTAAGACCCAGTACTTC. It yields the protein CASSLSGTGIKTQYF.

V is TRBV3-1 (or the pseudogene TRBV3-2) and J is TRBJ1-2; D might be TRBD1 (5 bases). The ends were cut back, 6 bases at V and 5 bases at J, with 13 bases in the middle. Germline-derived CDR1 and CDR2 are LGHDT and YNNKEL (reference sequence). The CDR3 is made up of 13 amino acids. CDR3 sequence: CASSQGGEYGYTF. The CDR3 bases are TGTGCCAGCAGTCAGGGTGGAGAATATGGCTACACCTTC.

The gene calls are TRBV10-3 and TRBJ1-4; 7 bases map to TRBD1. The CDR3 runs to 13 residues. Germline assignment: CDR1 ENHRY and CDR2 SYGVKD. The junction had 2 bases not matched to a gene; V was cut back by 6 bases and J by 4 bases. The CDR3: CAIRDRVNEKLFF. The DNA for the CDR3 is TGTGCCATCAGAGACAGGGTTAATGAAAAACTGTTTTTT.

The rearrangement joins TRBV28 to TRBJ2-3; D remains ambiguous. This CDR3 contains 11 residues. V lost 4 bases and J 6 bases, leaving 5 bases between the germline ends. CDR1 MDHEN and CDR2 SYDVKM come from the germline V gene. CDR3 DNA sequence: TGTGCCAGCAGTTCAGATGATACGCAGTATTTT. Its protein is CASSSDDTQYF.

CDR3 coding DNA: TGTGCCAGCAGTTGGGGAGGGGCGAGCAATGAGCAGTTCTTC. Amino acid sequence: CASSWGGASNEQFF. The genes are TRBV6-6 and TRBJ2-1, with TRBD2 matching 7 bases. The germline V gene encodes CDR1 MNHNY and CDR2 SVGAGI (reference sequence). CDR3 length: 14 residues. J was trimmed by 6 bases and V by 4 bases; bases with no gene match: 6.

The V and J genes are TRBV3-1 (or the pseudogene TRBV3-2) and TRBJ2-7, with TRBD2 as a possible D gene (5 bases). The CDR3 loop spans 16 amino acids. CDR1 and CDR2 from the germline V gene are LGHDT and YNNKEL (reference sequence). V lost 4 bases and J 1 base, leaving 17 bases between the germline ends. CDR3 sequence (DNA): TGTGCCAGCAGCCCCTCTGAAGGAGGCTCATCCTACGAGCAGTACTTC. It codes for CASSPSEGGSSYEQYF.

This chain joins TRBV5-4 and TRBJ2-7; 9 bases line up with TRBD1. This CDR3 spans 13 amino acids. The V gene's germline CDR1 is SGHNT and CDR2 YYREEE (reference sequence). V lost 5 bases, J lost 1 base, and 1 base stayed unmatched. The chain's CDR3 is CASRDRGSYEQYF. In DNA, the CDR3 is TGTGCCAGCAGGGACAGGGGTTCCTACGAGCAGTACTTC.

The V and J genes are TRBV7-8 and TRBJ1-5, with D maybe TRBD1 (5 bases). This CDR3 spans 15 amino acids. Per the germline V gene, CDR1 is SGHVS and CDR2 is FQNEAQ. V lost 2 bases and J 0 bases, leaving 8 bases between the germline ends. CDR3 amino acids: CASSLMDNSNQPQHF. The CDR3 DNA is TGTGCCAGCAGCTTAATGGACAATAGCAATCAGCCCCAGCATTTT.

The chain employs TRBV5-4 and TRBJ2-3; TRBD1 aligns across 8 bases. The germline gives CDR1 SGHNT, CDR2 YYREEE (reference sequence). V gave up 3 bases and J gave up 6 bases; unmatched junction bases: 6. This CDR3 has 14 amino acids. Here the CDR3 DNA reads TGTGCCAGCAGCTCAAGACAGGGGAGCGATACGCAGTATTTT. This codes for CASSSRQGSDTQYF.

The chain employs TRBV6-5 and TRBJ1-4; TRBD1 aligns across 7 bases. V lost 8 bases, J lost 3 bases, and 6 bases stayed unmatched. Germline assignment: CDR1 MNHEY and CDR2 SVGAGI. This CDR3 spans 14 amino acids. CDR3 DNA sequence: TGTGCCAGCTGGTCAGGGGGAGCTAATGAAAAACTGTTTTTT. Encoded protein: CASWSGGANEKLFF.

The CDR3 sequence: CASSIGRGETQYF. CDR3 nucleotide sequence: TGTGCCAGTAGTATAGGACGGGGAGAGACCCAGTACTTC. The chain joins TRBV19 to TRBJ2-5, with D possibly matching TRBD2 (5 bases). Trimming left V 1 base short and J 4 bases short, with 7 bases between. Looked up from germline, CDR1 is LNHDA and CDR2 is SQIVND (reference sequence). This CDR3 is 13 amino acids long. The whole variable domain, remainder taken from reference TRBV19 and TRBJ2-5, is DGGITQSPKYLFRKEGQNVTLSCEQNLNHDAMYWYRQDPGQGLRLIYYSQIVNDFQKGDIAEGYSVSREKKESFPLTVTSAQKNPTAFYLCASSIGRGETQYFGPGTRLLVL.

This clone occurred once. The gene calls are TRBV7-2 and TRBJ2-1; the match to TRBD2 covers 9 bases. The CDR3 runs 17 residues. V lost 4 bases, J lost 3 bases, and 10 bases stayed unmatched. Germline values: CDR1 SGHTA, CDR2 FQGNSA. CDR3 coding DNA: TGTGCCAGCAGCTCCCCGGGCGGGAGGGCCCACTACAATGAGCAGTTCTTC. The encoded protein is CASSSPGGRAHYNEQFF.

This sequence joins TRBV3-1 (or the pseudogene TRBV3-2) and TRBJ2-2; tentative D call: TRBD1 (6 bases). The germline gives CDR1 LGHDT, CDR2 YNNKEL (reference sequence). V gave up 0 bases and J gave up 4 bases, with 18 bases separating them. This CDR3 region has 18 residues. CDR3 bases: TGTGCCAGCAGCCAAGAAAGGGGGACCCCGAGCCCCACCGGGGAGCTGTTTTTT. This gives the protein CASSQERGTPSPTGELFF.

This clone has a single count. The rearrangement links TRBV6-6 to TRBJ2-2, with D hard to call. This CDR3 contains 14 residues. Trimming took 0 bases from V and 4 from J, leaving 6 bases between them. Per the germline V gene, CDR1 is MNHNY and CDR2 is SVGAGI (reference sequence). The CDR3 protein is CASSYSSITGELFF. The DNA for the CDR3 is TGTGCCAGCAGTTACTCGTCCATCACCGGGGAGCTGTTTTTT.

The chain is built from TRBV9 and TRBJ2-1; unclear D gene. There are 11 residues in the CDR3. Germline CDR1 is SGDLS and CDR2 is YYNGEE. Trimming stripped 6 bases from V and 6 bases from J, with 7 bases between. DNA of the CDR3: TGTGCCAGCACCAACGGCAATGAGCAGTTCTTC. This encodes CASTNGNEQFF.

The sample holds a few counts of this clone. The chain employs TRBV7-9 and TRBJ2-1; TRBD2 aligns across 11 bases. V shed 3 bases, J shed 4 bases, and the junction held 8 bases outside the gene matches. The CDR3 is made up of 17 amino acids. Germline V gene lookup returns CDR1 SEHNR and CDR2 FQNEAQ (reference sequence). CDR3 sequence: CASSLGLLAGVYNEQFF. The CDR3 nucleotides are TGTGCCAGCAGCTTGGGGCTACTAGCGGGAGTGTACAATGAGCAGTTCTTC.

J is TRBJ1-1 and V is TRBV12-3 or TRBV12-4; D ambiguous. The CDR3 runs to 13 residues. V lost 7 bases, J lost 1 base, and 10 bases lay in between. CDR3 nucleotide sequence: TGTGCCAGCACCCCCGGAGGGAACACTGAAGCTTTCTTT. Translated, it gives CASTPGGNTEAFF.

The V and J genes are TRBV28 and TRBJ2-7; D is perhaps TRBD2 (5 bases). V shed 7 bases and J shed 5 bases, with 18 bases lying between them. The germline V gene encodes CDR1 MDHEN and CDR2 SYDVKM. CDR3 length: 14 amino acids. DNA for the CDR3: TGTGCCAGCACGTCTAGCTCAAGAATTGACGAGCAGTACTTC. It codes for CASTSSSRIDEQYF.

The chain recombines TRBV27 with TRBJ1-2; 7 positions match TRBD1. Per the germline V gene, CDR1 is MNHEY and CDR2 is SMNVEV (reference sequence). The CDR3 is made up of 14 amino acids. V lost 6 bases, J lost 4 bases, and 8 bases stayed unmatched. This chain's CDR3 is CASSHRDRAYGYTF. The CDR3 bases are TGTGCCAGCAGCCATCGAGACAGGGCCTATGGCTACACCTTC.

J is TRBJ1-4 and V is TRBV2, with no clear D. This CDR3 spans 11 amino acids. CDR1 and CDR2 (germline): SNHLY, FYNNEI. The ends were cut back, 7 bases at V and 12 bases at J, with 12 bases in the middle. In DNA form, the CDR3 reads TGTGCCAGCAAAGGAAGGGAGGAACTGTTTTTT. It specifies CASKGREELFF.